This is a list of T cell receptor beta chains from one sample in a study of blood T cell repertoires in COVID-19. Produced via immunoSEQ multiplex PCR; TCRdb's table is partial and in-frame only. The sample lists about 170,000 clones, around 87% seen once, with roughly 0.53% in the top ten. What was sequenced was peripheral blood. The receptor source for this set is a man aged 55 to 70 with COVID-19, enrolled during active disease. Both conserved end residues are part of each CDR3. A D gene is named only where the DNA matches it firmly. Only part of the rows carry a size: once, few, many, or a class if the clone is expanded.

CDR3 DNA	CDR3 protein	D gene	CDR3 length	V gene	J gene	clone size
TGTGCCAGTAGTGGGGGGACAGCAACCCTTTACGAGCAGTACTTC	CASSGGTATLYEQYF	.	15	TRBV19	TRBJ2-7	.
TGTGCCAGCAGCCCGGTCGGGGGACAGGGGGCGCGAGAGCAGTACTTC	CASSPVGGQGAREQYF	TRBD1	16	TRBV7-2	TRBJ2-7	once
TGTGCCAGCAGCCAAGATTACGCTCCTGGGGGACAGGGGGCGAACACTGAAGCTTTCTTT	CASSQDYAPGGQGANTEAFF	TRBD1	20	TRBV4-2	TRBJ1-1	.
TGTGCCAGCTCACCGGGACAGTTAGAGACCCAGTACTTC	CASSPGQLETQYF	TRBD1	13	TRBV18	TRBJ2-5	.
TGTGCCACCAGTGCTACAGGGGAGATGAATCAGCCCCAGCATTTT	CATSATGEMNQPQHF	TRBD1	15	TRBV24-1	TRBJ1-5	.
TGTGCCAGCAGTTACTCGATTATGGGCACGTACGAGCAGTACTTC	CASSYSIMGTYEQYF	.	15	TRBV6-5	TRBJ2-7	.
TGTGCCAGCAGCTGGGGACACGACAATGAGCAGTTCTTC	CASSWGHDNEQFF	.	13	TRBV9	TRBJ2-1	.
TGTGCCAGCATTCGTTCCACTGAAGCTTTCTTT	CASIRSTEAFF	.	11	TRBV6-5	TRBJ1-1	.
TGTGCCAGCAGCCCAACGGGGGTCAACACTGAAGCTTTCTTT	CASSPTGVNTEAFF	.	14	TRBV7-9	TRBJ1-1	.
TGTGCCAGCAGACGGACAGGGCGCACAGATACGCAGTATTTT	CASRRTGRTDTQYF	TRBD1	14	TRBV6-6	TRBJ2-3	.
TGTGCCAGTAATGCAGGGCGTGAAAAACTGTTTTTT	CASNAGREKLFF	.	12	TRBV19	TRBJ1-4	.
TGTGCCAGCAGTGGAAAGCCGTACGAGCAGTACTTC	CASSGKPYEQYF	.	12	TRBV2	TRBJ2-7	.
TGTGCCAGCAGCCGTGGAGGGCCGTCCTCCTACGAGCAGTACTTC	CASSRGGPSSYEQYF	.	15	TRBV3-1/TRBV3-2	TRBJ2-7	few
TGTGCCAGCAGCCCTGATAGGGAGGGTTCCTACAATGAGCAGTTCTTC	CASSPDREGSYNEQFF	TRBD2	16	TRBV27	TRBJ2-1	.
TGTGCCAGCAAACCAGGGGGCGCTAACACTGAAGCTTTCTTT	CASKPGGANTEAFF	TRBD1	14	TRBV6-5	TRBJ1-1	.
TGCGCCAGCAGCTTGGGAAACAGGGCTGGCTACACCTTC	CASSLGNRAGYTF	.	13	TRBV5-1	TRBJ1-2	.
TGTGCCAGCTCACTAACCGGGGCCGCGGGGGAGACCCAGTACTTC	CASSLTGAAGETQYF	.	15	TRBV18	TRBJ2-5	.
TGTGCCAGCAGCGCCGACACCTACTCTGGAAACACCATATATTTT	CASSADTYSGNTIYF	.	15	TRBV9	TRBJ1-3	.
TGTGCCAGCAGCTTAGCGATACTAGCGGGAGCTTACGAGCAGTACTTC	CASSLAILAGAYEQYF	TRBD2	16	TRBV7-2	TRBJ2-7	once
TGTGCCAGCAGGAACGGGGGACAGTTTGGGAATCAGCCCCAGCATTTT	CASRNGGQFGNQPQHF	TRBD1	16	TRBV2	TRBJ1-5	.
TGTGCCACCAGTGATTTTAGCGCTCAAGAGACCCAGTACTTC	CATSDFSAQETQYF	.	14	TRBV24-1	TRBJ2-5	.
TGTGCCAGCAGACCTTCGACAGGTCTGTTTGAGCAGTTCTTC	CASRPSTGLFEQFF	.	14	TRBV6-2/TRBV6-3	TRBJ2-1	.
TGCGCCAGCAGCTTGGAACAGGGCTTACGGGGCTACACCTTC	CASSLEQGLRGYTF	.	14	TRBV5-1	TRBJ1-2	.
TGTGCCAGCAGCCCGCCAATAGCGGGAAACTTGAACACCGGGGAGCTGTTTTTT	CASSPPIAGNLNTGELFF	TRBD2	18	TRBV7-2	TRBJ2-2	.
TGCGCCAGCAGCTTGGGGGCTGGCGAGACCCAGTACTTC	CASSLGAGETQYF	.	13	TRBV5-1	TRBJ2-5	.
TGTGCCAGCAGCGTGACAGGGGGTGAGGGTCAGCCCCAGCATTTT	CASSVTGGEGQPQHF	TRBD1	15	TRBV9	TRBJ1-5	.
TGCGCCAGCAGTGAAAGGTCCTCCGGGTATGGCTACACCTTC	CASSERSSGYGYTF	.	14	TRBV10-1	TRBJ1-2	.
TGTGCCAGCAGCTTACTAGGGACAGGGGGTGGAACTAATGAAAAACTGTTTTTT	CASSLLGTGGGTNEKLFF	TRBD1	18	TRBV7-9	TRBJ1-4	.
TGTGCCAGCAAACAGTACCCTAACTATGGCTACACCTTC	CASKQYPNYGYTF	.	13	TRBV6-5	TRBJ1-2	.
TGTGCCAGCAGCCAAGGGACTAGCGACTACAATGAGCAGTTCTTC	CASSQGTSDYNEQFF	TRBD2	15	TRBV3-1/TRBV3-2	TRBJ2-1	.
TGTGCCAGCAGCCCCCCGACTAAGTACCAAGAGACCCAGTACTTC	CASSPPTKYQETQYF	.	15	TRBV3-1/TRBV3-2	TRBJ2-5	.
TGTGCCAGCAGCTCAGGGACAGGGCCAACTAATGAAAAACTGTTTTTT	CASSSGTGPTNEKLFF	TRBD1	16	TRBV5-8	TRBJ1-4	.
TGTGCCAGCAGCTTAGTGCGGGGTGTGAACTATGGCTACACCTTC	CASSLVRGVNYGYTF	.	15	TRBV13	TRBJ1-2	.
TGTGCCAGCAGCTTACAGGGTCCAGGGCTGAATTCACCCCTCCACTTT	CASSLQGPGLNSPLHF	.	16	TRBV7-3	TRBJ1-6	once
TGTGCCAGCAGCCAAGATCGTATAAATCGGGAAATGGGGAATGAGCAGTTCTTC	CASSQDRINREMGNEQFF	.	18	TRBV14	TRBJ2-1	.
TGTGCCAGCAGCTCCCACGGACAGGCCACTAATGAAAAACTGTTTTTT	CASSSHGQATNEKLFF	TRBD1	16	TRBV28	TRBJ1-4	.
TGTGCCAGCAGCTCGGGGTCAACAGGGGGGGAGACCCAGTACTTC	CASSSGSTGGETQYF	TRBD1	15	TRBV9	TRBJ2-5	once
TGTGCCAGCAGTGAACCAATAGAGGGACACCTCAATTTT	CASSEPIEGHLNF	.	13	TRBV6-1	TRBJ2-3	once
TGTGCCAGTAGCCCCCAAGGGGGGGGCTATGGCTACACCTTC	CASSPQGGGYGYTF	.	14	TRBV19	TRBJ1-2	.
TGTGCCAGCAGCCTTCATCCCCAGCGGGGGGGCACCGGGGAGCTGTTTTTT	CASSLHPQRGGTGELFF	TRBD2	17	TRBV3-1/TRBV3-2	TRBJ2-2	.
TGTGCCAGCAGCGTCGACAGGAAGAGCGGCTACACCTTC	CASSVDRKSGYTF	.	13	TRBV14	TRBJ1-2	.
TGTGCCACCAGTGAAACTAGCGCCCAAAGCACAGATACGCAGTATTTT	CATSETSAQSTDTQYF	TRBD2	16	TRBV24-1	TRBJ2-3	.